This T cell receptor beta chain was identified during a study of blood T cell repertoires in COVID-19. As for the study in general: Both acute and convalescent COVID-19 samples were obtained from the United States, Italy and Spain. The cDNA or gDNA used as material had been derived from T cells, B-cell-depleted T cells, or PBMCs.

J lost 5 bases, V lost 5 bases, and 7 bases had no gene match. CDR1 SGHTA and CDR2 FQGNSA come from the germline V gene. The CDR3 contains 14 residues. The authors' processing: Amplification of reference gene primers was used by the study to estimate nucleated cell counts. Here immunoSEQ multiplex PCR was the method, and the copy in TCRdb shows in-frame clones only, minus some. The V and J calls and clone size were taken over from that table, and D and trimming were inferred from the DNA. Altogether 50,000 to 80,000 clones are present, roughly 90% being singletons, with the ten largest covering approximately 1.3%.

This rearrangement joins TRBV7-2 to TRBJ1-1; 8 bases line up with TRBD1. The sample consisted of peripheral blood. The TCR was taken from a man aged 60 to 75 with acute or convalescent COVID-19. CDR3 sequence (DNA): TGTGCCAGCAGCCTCCTACAGGGGGTGACTGAAGCTTTCTTT. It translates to CASSLLQGVTEAFF.